Listed here are 26 T cell receptor beta chains from one sample, sequenced in a study of T cells after yellow fever vaccination. TCRdb re-called the 5' RACE reads with MiXCR, one entry per CDR3 protein. This repertoire shows fewer than 150,000 distinct CDR3 sequences, approximately 7.1% found once; its top ten account for roughly 2.8%. The material was CD4+ T cells sorted from PBMCs, obtained about 49 days after the first yellow fever vaccination. These receptors were obtained from a man younger than 35 who received the YFV17D yellow fever vaccine.

The chain uses TRBV7-9 and TRBJ1-1; perhaps TRBD1 as D (5 bases). CDR1 is SEHNR and CDR2 is FQNEAQ in the germline V gene (reference sequence). CDR3 length: 13 amino acids. The V end was cut by 4 bases, the J end by 3 bases, with 9 bases between. The CDR3 protein is CASSSGVDTEAFF. Written as DNA, the CDR3 is TGTGCCAGCAGCTCGGGGGTGGACACTGAAGCTTTCTTT.

The sample holds many counts of this clonotype. The rearrangement uses TRBV3-1 and TRBJ2-5; no definite D call. V lost 1 base and J 5 bases, leaving 14 bases between the germline ends. Germline lookup yields CDR1 LGHDT and CDR2 YNNKEL (reference sequence). The CDR3 has 15 residues. CDR3 sequence: CASSQGEVAVETQYF. DNA of the CDR3: TGTGCCAGCAGCCAAGGAGAGGTAGCCGTCGAGACCCAGTACTTC.

This clonotype was found many times. V and J are TRBV4-3 and TRBJ1-1; D ambiguous. V shed 1 base and J shed 3 bases, with 12 bases lying between them. The CDR3 extends over 15 amino acids. Germline CDR1 is LGHNA and CDR2 is YSLEER. CDR3 nucleotides: TGCGCCAGCAGCCAAGCGGAGGGATGGGACACTGAAGCTTTCTTT. Translated: CASSQAEGWDTEAFF.

Only a few counts were recorded for this clonotype. The CDR3, as DNA: TGTGCCAGCAGTCAACGACCCAAAGGGGGTAGCACAGATACGCAGTATTTT. It codes for CASSQRPKGGSTDTQYF. V and J are TRBV7-2 and TRBJ2-3; the D gene is possibly TRBD1 (6 bases). V was shortened by 6 bases and J by 0 bases, with 19 bases between the two germline ends. The germline gives CDR1 SGHTA, CDR2 FQGNSA. The CDR3 sequence is 17 residues long.

In its sample, this clonotype was seen many times. The rearrangement uses TRBV29-1 and TRBJ1-1; D call uncertain. Per the germline V gene, CDR1 is SQVTM and CDR2 is ANQGSEA. There are 12 residues in the CDR3. Trimming pared 4 bases from V and 1 base from J, leaving 7 bases between. CDR3 sequence (DNA): TGCAGCGTTGGTACAGCGAACACTGAAGCTTTCTTT. Translating it yields CSVGTANTEAFF.

The V and J genes are TRBV5-4 and TRBJ2-4, with 9 bases identical to TRBD2. This CDR3 contains 19 residues. Germline CDR1 SGHNT, CDR2 YYREEE (reference sequence). Losses at the gene ends were 0 bases for V and 0 bases for J; bases not matched to a gene: 10. The CDR3 coding sequence is TGTGCCAGCAGCTTGGCCGGGGGTAGCGGGGGACTAGCCAAAAACATTCAGTACTTC. It encodes CASSLAGGSGGLAKNIQYF.

This clonotype was seen repeatedly, ten times or more. The chain uses TRBV5-1 and TRBJ2-2, with D uncertain. V was shortened by 4 bases and J by 5 bases, with 9 bases between the two germline ends. The length of the CDR3 is 13 residues. Germline values: CDR1 SGHRS, CDR2 YFSETQ. The CDR3 DNA reads as TGCGCCAGCAGCCGAGACCCAACCGGGGAGCTGTTTTTT. It codes for CASSRDPTGELFF.

DNA for the CDR3: TGTGCCTCCTCCGGAGGTCCCTACACAGATACGCAGTATTTT. It translates to CASSGGPYTDTQYF. The chain carries TRBV2 and TRBJ2-3; TRBD2 is a possible D gene (5 bases). Per the germline V gene, CDR1 is SNHLY and CDR2 is FYNNEI. The CDR3 length is 14 residues. Trimming cost V 11 bases and J 2 bases, with 17 bases left between them.

This clonotype was counted at least ten times. V gene TRBV7-3 combines with J gene TRBJ2-2; 9 positions agree with TRBD1. CDR1 and CDR2 from the germline V gene are SGHTA and FQGTGA. The CDR3 covers 15 residues. The V and J ends lost 5 bases and 4 bases, in that order; junction bases with no gene match: 5. CDR3 residues: CASSRGTGLTGELFF. The CDR3 DNA reads as TGTGCCAGCAGCCGCGGGACAGGGCTCACCGGGGAGCTGTTTTTT.

With respect to this clonotype: One base away lies a much larger clone, so this may be a sequencing read error. The chain links TRBV6-4 to TRBJ2-7; 11 bases align to TRBD1. The CDR3 spans 18 residues. Germline values: CDR1 MRHNA, CDR2 SNTAGT. V shed 0 bases, J shed 2 bases, and the junction held 9 bases outside the gene matches. CDR3 DNA: TGTGCCAGCAGTGACTCGGACAGGGGGCTCACTTATCCCTACGAGCAGTACGTC. It translates to CASSDSDRGLTYPYEQYV.

This clonotype was found many times. The rearrangement joins TRBV7-2 to TRBJ2-1, with 7 bases aligning to TRBD1. V trimming: 4 bases; J trimming: 0 bases; junction bases outside the gene matches: 3. This CDR3 is built from 15 residues. Germline assignment: CDR1 SGHTA and CDR2 FQGNSA. The CDR3 here is CASSSRGSSYNEQFF. For the CDR3, the DNA is TGTGCCAGCAGCTCCAGGGGGAGCTCCTACAATGAGCAGTTCTTC.

Note on this clonotype: A much larger clonotype is one base distant, so this may be a read error. The CDR3 here is CATSGDPDRGSLVETQYF. CDR3 DNA sequence: TGTGCCACCAGCGGAGACCCGGACAGGGGATCGTTGGTGGAGACCCAGTACTTC. J is TRBJ2-5 and V is TRBV15, with 9 bases lining up with TRBD1. The CDR3 loop spans 18 amino acids. Per germline, CDR1 LNHNV and CDR2 YYDKDF (reference sequence). Full variable domain (remainder filled in from reference TRBV15 and TRBJ2-5): DAMVIQNPRYQVTQFGKPVTLSCSQTLNHNVMYWYQQKSSQAPKLLFHYYDKDFNNEADTPDNFQSRRPNTSFCFLDIRSPGLGDTAMYLCATSGDPDRGSLVETQYFGPGTRLLVL.

Ten or more counts support this clonotype. The rearrangement links TRBV5-1 to TRBJ2-5, with D possibly TRBD2 on 6 matching bases. The CDR3 runs 14 residues. Germline lookup yields CDR1 SGHRS and CDR2 YFSETQ. V was trimmed by 4 bases and J by 1 base, leaving 11 bases between them. CDR3 sequence (DNA): TGCGCCAGCAGCCCCCCGGGACTCCAAGAGACCCAGTACTTC. It yields the protein CASSPPGLQETQYF.

In this sample, this clonotype turned up many times. The V call is TRBV3-1, the J call TRBJ1-2; D gene unclear. Trimming took off 6 bases at V and 4 bases at J, with 6 bases between the two ends. The CDR3 spans 11 residues. Germline V gene lookup returns CDR1 LGHDT and CDR2 YNNKEL (reference sequence). The CDR3 DNA follows: TGTGCCAGCAGAGCCGTCTATGGCTACACCTTC. Its protein is CASRAVYGYTF.

This clonotype has only a few counts. The CDR3 spells CASSLRGLAEAFF. CDR3 in DNA: TGTGCCAGCAGCTTACGGGGACTTGCTGAAGCTTTCTTT. This rearrangement joins TRBV7-2 to TRBJ1-1; a weak D match, TRBD1 (5 bases). V was clipped by 2 bases and J by 6 bases, with 10 bases between them. This CDR3 spans 13 amino acids. Germline lookup yields CDR1 SGHTA and CDR2 FQGNSA.

This clonotype was counted a few times. The genes are TRBV11-2 and TRBJ1-1; the match to TRBD1 covers 9 bases. With 6 bases clipped from V and 1 base from J, the junction kept 9 bases outside the gene matches. This CDR3 region has 16 residues. CDR1 is SGHAT, CDR2 FQNNGV, per germline. As DNA, the CDR3 is TGTGCCAGCAGGTCGGGGACAGGGAGGACGAACACTGAAGCTTTCTTT. As protein: CASRSGTGRTNTEAFF. Full variable domain (rest looked up from reference TRBV11-2 and TRBJ1-1): EAGVAQSPRYKIIEKRQSVAFWCNPISGHATLYWYQQILGQGPKLLIQFQNNGVVDDSQLPKDRFSAERLKGVDSTLKIQPAKLEDSAVYLCASRSGTGRTNTEAFFGQGTRLTVV.

This clonotype was detected a few times. The chain has TRBV2 and TRBJ2-1, with a weak D call TRBD1 (6 bases). The germline V gene encodes CDR1 SNHLY and CDR2 FYNNEI. Trimming stripped 8 bases from V and 8 bases from J, with 16 bases between. The CDR3 extends over 13 amino acids. In DNA, the CDR3 is TGTGCCAGCGGGGGCAGACCGCTAGATGAGCAGTTCTTC. Its translation: CASGGRPLDEQFF. The full variable domain, in which reference TRBV2 and TRBJ2-1 provide the parts outside the CDR3, is EPEVTQTPSHQVTQMGQEVILRCVPISNHLYFYWYRQILGQKVEFLVSFYNNEISEKSEIFDDQFSVERPDGSNFTLKIRSTKLEDSAMYFCASGGRPLDEQFFGPGTRLTVL.

The sample holds many counts of this clonotype. The chain uses TRBV5-1 and TRBJ2-7, with 10 bases aligning to TRBD2. CDR3 length: 13 residues. The V gene's germline CDR1 is SGHRS and CDR2 YFSETQ. V was clipped by 4 bases and J by 6 bases; unmatched bases: 4. As DNA, the CDR3 is TGCGCCAGCAGCCGCATAGCGGGGGGCGAGCAGTACGTC. This encodes CASSRIAGGEQYV.

CDR3 sequence: CASSSSSGSYNEQFF. CDR3 DNA sequence: TGTGCCAGCAGCTCCAGTAGCGGTTCCTACAATGAGCAGTTCTTC. This sequence joins TRBV9 and TRBJ2-1, with a possible D match to TRBD2 (6 bases). The V end lost 4 bases, the J end lost 1 base, and 12 bases lay between the germline ends. The CDR3 extends over 15 amino acids. CDR1 and CDR2 from the germline V gene are SGDLS and YYNGEE.

This clonotype was observed many times. This rearrangement joins TRBV5-1 to TRBJ2-3, with a tentative D call TRBD2 (5 bases). Trimming shortened V by 4 bases and J by 2 bases, and 14 bases separated the two germline ends. The CDR3 is 15 residues long. CDR1 and CDR2 from the germline V gene are SGHRS and YFSETQ. The CDR3 sequence is CASSPWAGDTDTQYF. The DNA of the CDR3 is TGCGCCAGCAGCCCCTGGGCGGGCGACACAGATACGCAGTATTTT.

This clonotype has ten or more counts. The CDR3 sequence is CASSLSQWQETQYF. The CDR3, as DNA: TGTGCCAGCAGTTTATCCCAGTGGCAAGAGACCCAGTACTTC. The gene calls are TRBV12-3 or TRBV12-4 and TRBJ2-5; D is ambiguous. The germline V and J ends were trimmed by 2 bases and 2 bases, with 9 bases remaining between them. The CDR3 length is 14 residues.

This clonotype came up many times. J is TRBJ2-5 and V is TRBV18; 7 bases align to TRBD1. V was pared by 6 bases and J by 2 bases, with 3 bases of the junction left unmatched. This CDR3 comprises 13 residues. CDR1 and CDR2 (germline): KGHSH, LQKENI. CDR3: CASSRGQQETQYF. The CDR3, as DNA: TGTGCCAGCTCCCGGGGACAGCAAGAGACCCAGTACTTC.

This clonotype came up many times. The genes are TRBV7-2 and TRBJ2-5, with 7 bases fitting TRBD1. This CDR3 is built from 13 residues. The V segment lost 8 bases and the J segment 5 bases; nucleotides outside the gene matches: 8. Germline CDR1 and CDR2: SGHTA and FQGNSA. CDR3 in amino acids: CASGRQGVETQYF. The CDR3 nucleotides read TGTGCCAGCGGCCGACAGGGAGTGGAGACCCAGTACTTC.

This clonotype was seen repeatedly, ten times or more. The V gene is TRBV4-3, the J gene TRBJ2-3; no firm D call. The germline V gene has CDR1 LGHNA and CDR2 YSLEER. The CDR3 consists of 16 residues. V dropped 0 bases and J dropped 2 bases, with 12 bases sitting between them. For the CDR3, the DNA is TGCGCCAGCAGCCAAGATCGGTGGGGTGCCACAGATACGCAGTATTTT. Translating gives CASSQDRWGATDTQYF.

The sample holds many counts of this clonotype. The V gene is TRBV10-3, the J gene TRBJ2-5; TRBD1 matches 11 bases. Per germline, CDR1 ENHRY and CDR2 SYGVKD. V shed 0 bases, J shed 5 bases, and the junction held 8 bases outside the gene matches. The CDR3 spans 17 residues. CDR3 in DNA: TGTGCCATCAGTGAGTCATATAGGACAGGGGGCTTGGAGACCCAGTACTTC. Protein sequence: CAISESYRTGGLETQYF.

This clonotype was found many times. V usage is TRBV11-2 and J usage is TRBJ2-3; D gene uncertain. The V end lost 4 bases, the J end lost 4 bases, and 6 bases lay between the germline ends. The CDR3 has 12 residues. Germline CDR1 is SGHAT and CDR2 is FQNNGV. The CDR3, as DNA: TGTGCCAGCAGCTCCCCTCCAGATACGCAGTATTTT. Translating gives CASSSPPDTQYF. Drawing the rest from reference TRBV11-2 and TRBJ2-3, the complete variable domain is EAGVAQSPRYKIIEKRQSVAFWCNPISGHATLYWYQQILGQGPKLLIQFQNNGVVDDSQLPKDRFSAERLKGVDSTLKIQPAKLEDSAVYLCASSSPPDTQYFGPGTRLTVL.